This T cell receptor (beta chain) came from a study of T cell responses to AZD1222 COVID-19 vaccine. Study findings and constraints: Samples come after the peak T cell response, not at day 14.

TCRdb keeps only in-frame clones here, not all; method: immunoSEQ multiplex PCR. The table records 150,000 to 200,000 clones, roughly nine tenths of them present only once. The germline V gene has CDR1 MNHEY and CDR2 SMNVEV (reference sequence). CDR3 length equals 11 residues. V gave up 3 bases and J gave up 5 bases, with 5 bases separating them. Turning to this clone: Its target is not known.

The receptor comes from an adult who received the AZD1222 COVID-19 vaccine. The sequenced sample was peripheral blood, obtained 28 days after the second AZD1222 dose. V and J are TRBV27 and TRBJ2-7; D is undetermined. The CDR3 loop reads CASSFNNEQYF. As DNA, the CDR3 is TGTGCCAGCAGTTTTAATAACGAGCAGTACTTC.